Here is one TCR beta chain with its context. The primer mix had 60 V beta and 13 J beta primers. Data came from immunoSEQ multiplex PCR; TCRdb stores just in-frame clones and leaves some out. The sample yields tens of thousands of clones, roughly 91% seen once. Described time point: after dendritic cell vaccination, including at tumor progression/relapse. PBMC were collected before vaccination, two weeks after the third vaccination, and at progression. The data originate from a study of glioma-infiltrating T cells after dendritic cell vaccination. Background on the study: Treatment, given 2003 to 2012, was autologous tumor lysate-pulsed dendritic cell vaccination.

The material was blood, obtained after dendritic cell vaccination. This receptor was obtained from a human donor with glioblastoma.

CDR3 region: CASTGIGSYNEQFF. The CDR3, as DNA: TGCGCCAGCACCGGGATTGGCTCCTACAATGAGCAGTTCTTC. The gene calls are TRBV5-1 and TRBJ2-1, with D perhaps matching TRBD2 (5 bases). This CDR3 is 14 amino acids long. Germline V gene lookup returns CDR1 SGHRS and CDR2 YFSETQ. The V end lost 6 bases, the J end lost 0 bases, and 10 bases lay between the germline ends.